This T cell receptor beta chain was identified in a study of beta chain features in type 1 diabetes. The isolated RNA, all of it, was reverse transcribed, so expressed TCRB transcripts were what got sequenced. Measured with immunoSEQ multiplex PCR; TCRdb has only the in-frame clones, and not every one. This table has 250,000 to 350,000 clones, 13% to 15% appearing once. Trimming took 9 bases from V and 0 from J, leaving 8 bases between them. This CDR3 contains 13 residues. Germline CDR1 is MNHEY and CDR2 is SVGAGI. Specimen: central memory CD4+ T cells from blood. The chain uses TRBV6-5 and TRBJ1-4; D remains ambiguous. This receptor was taken from a man in his thirties or forties in good health. The CDR3 spells CASQVATNEKLFF. The CDR3 DNA reads as TGTGCCAGTCAGGTCGCAACTAATGAAAAACTGTTTTTT.